A single sample is the source of the 24 T cell receptor beta chains below, sequenced in a study of control samples from healthy donors and cancer patients. Measured with immunoSEQ multiplex PCR; TCRdb has only the in-frame clones, and not every one. The sample contains approximately 140,000 clones, roughly 90% of which appear only once. What was sequenced was PBMCs. The receptors here all came from a man in his fifties or sixties with head and neck cancer.

The J gene is TRBJ2-1, the V gene TRBV2, with D hard to call. Germline V CDR1 and CDR2: SNHLY, FYNNEI. The V end lost 8 bases, the J end lost 7 bases, and 15 bases lay between the germline ends. CDR3 length: 13 amino acids. CDR3 sequence reads: CASATAPRNEQFF. CDR3 bases: TGTGCCAGCGCTACCGCCCCTAGGAATGAGCAGTTCTTC.

This chain uses TRBV7-9 with TRBJ2-7, with D unclear. This CDR3 has 13 residues. Germline values: CDR1 SEHNR, CDR2 FQNEAQ (reference sequence). V lost 3 bases and J 2 bases, leaving 8 bases between the germline ends. The CDR3: CASSFSYTYEQYF. The CDR3, as DNA: TGTGCCAGCAGCTTTTCCTATACCTACGAGCAGTACTTC.

This chain links TRBV18 with TRBJ2-3; maybe TRBD1 (6 bases). Trimming stripped 5 bases from V and 4 bases from J, with 13 bases between. The CDR3 totals 14 residues. CDR1 is KGHSH and CDR2 is LQKENI in the germline V gene. The CDR3 nucleotides read TGTGCCAGCTCAAGAGGGGGTTTGGCAGATACGCAGTATTTT. Protein product: CASSRGGLADTQYF.

The chain uses TRBV19 and TRBJ1-3; no firm D call. The CDR3 has 15 amino acids. V lost 3 bases and J 0 bases, leaving 9 bases between the germline ends. Germline V gives CDR1 LNHDA, CDR2 SQIVND (reference sequence). The CDR3 protein is CASSISLLSGNTIYF. The CDR3 coding sequence is TGTGCCAGTAGTATTTCTCTCCTCTCTGGAAACACCATATATTTT.

V is TRBV28 and J is TRBJ1-1; D is possibly TRBD1 (5 bases). Germline lookup yields CDR1 MDHEN and CDR2 SYDVKM. The CDR3 sequence is 18 residues long. V lost 2 bases to trimming and J lost 0 bases, with 19 bases between them. This CDR3 is CASSLIFIFGDVNTEAFF. The CDR3 DNA reads TGTGCCAGCAGTTTAATCTTTATCTTCGGGGACGTGAACACTGAAGCTTTCTTT.

V and J are TRBV3-1 (or the pseudogene TRBV3-2) and TRBJ2-1; D gene uncertain. Trimming stripped 0 bases from V and 3 bases from J, with 9 bases between. CDR3 length: 15 amino acids. Germline CDR1 and CDR2: LGHDT and YNNKEL (reference sequence). The CDR3 spells CASSQDSNSYNEQFF. Here the CDR3 DNA reads TGTGCCAGCAGCCAAGATTCGAATAGCTACAATGAGCAGTTCTTC.

The chain joins TRBV7-6 to TRBJ1-1; D is unclear. Trimming left V 4 bases short and J 2 bases short, with 8 bases between. The CDR3 has 13 residues. The V gene's germline CDR1 is SGHVS and CDR2 FNYEAQ. This CDR3 is CASSSGPNTEAFF. The CDR3 nucleotides read TGTGCCAGCAGCTCCGGGCCAAACACTGAAGCTTTCTTT.

CDR3 protein: CASSIDPQRGGLETQYF. As DNA, the CDR3 is TGTGCCAGTAGTATAGATCCCCAACGGGGGGGTCTCGAGACCCAGTACTTC. V and J are TRBV19 and TRBJ2-5, with 8 positions matching TRBD2. The ends lost 0 bases at V and 5 bases at J; junction bases unmatched: 11. The germline CDR1 and CDR2 sequences are LNHDA and SQIVND (reference sequence). The CDR3 has 17 amino acids.

This rearrangement joins TRBV19 to TRBJ2-1; a weak D match, TRBD1 (5 bases). The ends were cut back, 3 bases at V and 3 bases at J, with 12 bases in the middle. Germline lookup yields CDR1 LNHDA and CDR2 SQIVND (reference sequence). CDR3 length: 15 residues. The CDR3 here is CASSMGPLLYNEQFF. CDR3 DNA sequence: TGTGCCAGTAGTATGGGGCCCCTCCTCTACAATGAGCAGTTCTTC.

The rearrangement links TRBV5-5 to TRBJ2-1; tentative D call: TRBD2 (7 bases). CDR3 size: 14 residues. Looked up from germline, CDR1 is SGHKS and CDR2 is YYEKEE (reference sequence). Trimming took off 6 bases at V and 5 bases at J, with 15 bases between the two ends. The CDR3 DNA follows: TGTGCCAGCACCTGGGGGGGCGGGGACAATGAGCAGTTCTTC. Residues: CASTWGGGDNEQFF. Variable domain in full (rest from reference TRBV5-5 and TRBJ2-1): DAGVTQSPTHLIKTRGQQVTLRCSPISGHKSVSWYQQVLGQGPQFIFQYYEKEERGRGNFPDRFSARQFPNYSSELNVNALLLGDSALYLCASTWGGGDNEQFFGPGTRLTVL.

This clone was counted between two and nine times. V and J are TRBV20-1 and TRBJ2-1; D tentatively reads TRBD1 or TRBD2 (5 bases each). The CDR3 covers 17 residues. The germline gives CDR1 DFQATT, CDR2 SNEGSKA (reference sequence). V was clipped by 3 bases and J by 7 bases, with 25 bases between them. CDR3 in amino acids: CSASVLSGTGYRNEQFF. DNA for the CDR3: TGCAGTGCTAGTGTACTGTCGGGGACGGGATATCGGAATGAGCAGTTCTTC.

As concerns this clone: The same CDR3 can be traced to other DNA sequences in this sample. This rearrangement joins TRBV12-3 or TRBV12-4 to TRBJ2-5, with D unresolved. The V end was cut by 5 bases, the J end by 1 base, with 2 bases between. This CDR3 has 11 residues. The CDR3: CASSRQETQYF. CDR3 bases: TGTGCCAGCAGTCGCCAAGAGACCCAGTACTTC.

The chain joins TRBV2 to TRBJ1-1; 7 nucleotides align to TRBD1. The CDR3 is made up of 13 amino acids. CDR1 and CDR2 from the germline V gene are SNHLY and FYNNEI. J gave up 5 bases and V 9 bases, and 9 bases lay outside the gene matches. The CDR3 loop is CASLQGWDTEAFF. CDR3 nucleotides: TGTGCCAGTCTACAGGGGTGGGATACTGAAGCTTTCTTT. Variable domain in full (rest from reference TRBV2 and TRBJ1-1): EPEVTQTPSHQVTQMGQEVILRCVPISNHLYFYWYRQILGQKVEFLVSFYNNEISEKSEIFDDQFSVERPDGSNFTLKIRSTKLEDSAMYFCASLQGWDTEAFFGQGTRLTVV.

The V call is TRBV6-5, the J call TRBJ2-5; TRBD2 is a possible D gene (7 bases). The CDR3 runs to 13 residues. The germline gives CDR1 MNHEY, CDR2 SVGAGI. V was trimmed by 2 bases and J by 10 bases, leaving 14 bases between them. The CDR3: CASSYGGALDQYF. The CDR3 region has the DNA TGTGCCAGCAGTTACGGGGGGGCGCTCGACCAGTACTTC.

The gene calls are TRBV7-2 and TRBJ1-5, with no clear D. The length of the CDR3 is 14 residues. Trimming pared 5 bases from V and 5 bases from J, leaving 13 bases between. Germline V CDR1 and CDR2: SGHTA, FQGNSA. CDR3 DNA: TGTGCCAGCAGCCTCGTGGGTTCGGATCAGCCCCAGCATTTT. Translated, it gives CASSLVGSDQPQHF.

This clone was detected only once. This chain joins TRBV6-5 and TRBJ2-1; 9 nucleotides agree with TRBD1. This CDR3 has 15 residues. Per germline, CDR1 MNHEY and CDR2 SVGAGI. V was clipped by 4 bases and J by 5 bases; unmatched bases: 6. CDR3 residues: CASSSGTGLNNEQFF. The CDR3 region has the DNA TGTGCCAGCAGTTCCGGGACAGGGTTAAACAATGAGCAGTTCTTC.

This clone was counted once. The sample holds other DNA sequences that translate to the same CDR3. The chain uses TRBV5-1 and TRBJ2-7, with TRBD1 identical over 7 bases. The V segment lost 0 bases and the J segment 3 bases; nucleotides outside the gene matches: 6. This CDR3 comprises 15 residues. Germline V gene lookup returns CDR1 SGHRS and CDR2 YFSETQ. In DNA, the CDR3 is TGCGCCAGCAGCTTGGACCCGGGACAGAGCTACGAGCAGTACTTC. This codes for CASSLDPGQSYEQYF.

The CDR3: CASSPRQGANTGELFF. The DNA for the CDR3 is TGTGCCAGCAGCCCTCGACAGGGGGCGAACACCGGGGAGCTGTTTTTT. The chain uses TRBV7-6 and TRBJ2-2; 9 bases are a match to TRBD1. The CDR3 extends over 16 amino acids. V dropped 5 bases and J dropped 0; count of bases not matched to a gene: 4. CDR1 and CDR2 from the germline V gene are SGHVS and FNYEAQ.

This chain connects TRBV6-5 to TRBJ2-1; TRBD1 aligns across 9 bases. The CDR3 is 15 amino acids. V shed 8 bases, J shed 3 bases, and the junction held 8 bases outside the gene matches. The germline V gene encodes CDR1 MNHEY and CDR2 SVGAGI. CDR3 loop: CASRSDRGFYNEQFF. DNA of the CDR3: TGTGCCAGCCGCTCGGACAGGGGATTCTACAATGAGCAGTTCTTC.

The chain combines TRBV7-8 with TRBJ1-6, with D perhaps TRBD1 (6 bases). Trimming shortened V by 2 bases and J by 8 bases, and 10 bases separated the two germline ends. Germline V lookup: CDR1 SGHVS, CDR2 FQNEAQ. The CDR3 is 14 amino acids. The CDR3 DNA sequence: TGTGCCAGCAGCTTATTCAAGGGGGATTCACCCCTCCACTTT. Its translation is CASSLFKGDSPLHF.

The rearrangement joins TRBV19 to TRBJ2-7; TRBD2 matches at 7 bases. The CDR3 sequence is 17 residues long. Germline-derived CDR1 and CDR2 are LNHDA and SQIVND (reference sequence). The junction had 16 bases not matched to a gene; V was cut back by 3 bases and J by 5 bases. The CDR3 coding sequence is TGTGCCAGTAGTATCTCCCCTCCTGGGGCGGGGGTCCACGAGCAGTACTTC. This sequence encodes CASSISPPGAGVHEQYF.

The CDR3 sequence is CASSELAGSYNEQFF. Written as DNA, the CDR3 is TGTGCCAGCAGCGAACTAGCGGGCTCCTACAATGAGCAGTTCTTC. The chain is built from TRBV2 and TRBJ2-1, with 9 bases that match TRBD2. CDR3 size: 15 residues. Germline assignment: CDR1 SNHLY and CDR2 FYNNEI. Trimming took 6 bases from V and 0 from J; bases not matched to a gene: 3.

The gene calls are TRBV30 and TRBJ2-7; 12 positions agree with TRBD1. Germline loops: CDR1 GTSNPN, CDR2 SVGIG (reference sequence). V shed 5 bases, J shed 4 bases, and the junction held 18 bases outside the gene matches. The CDR3 is 18 amino acids. The CDR3 DNA follows: TGTGCCTGGGAGGGGTATTTTGTCCCGGGACAGGGGGCTTACGAGCAGTACTTC. It encodes CAWEGYFVPGQGAYEQYF.

The genes are TRBV4-1 and TRBJ2-7; D might be TRBD2 (6 bases). From germline, CDR1 is MGHRA and CDR2 YSYEKL. This CDR3 region has 14 residues. V gave up 2 bases and J gave up 7 bases, with 15 bases separating them. CDR3 nucleotides: TGCGCCAGCAGCCAATTCGACGATGGGAGGGAGCAGTACTTC. Protein product: CASSQFDDGREQYF.